The 23 T cell receptor beta chains in this list originate from one sample, sequenced in a study of cytomegalovirus exposure and HLA in healthy donors. PCR primers comprised 60 Vbeta and 13 Jbeta primers. Sequencing used immunoSEQ multiplex PCR; TCRdb keeps in-frame clones, though not all of them. Of roughly 200,000 clones listed, 9.5% are singletons. What was sequenced was PBMCs. The receptors were sampled from a woman in her 30s in good health and CMV-seropositive.

The rearrangement links TRBV14 to TRBJ2-2; D gene unclear. The CDR3 is 14 amino acids. V was shortened by 3 bases and J by 5 bases, with 10 bases between the two germline ends. Germline lookup yields CDR1 SGHDN and CDR2 FVKESK. As DNA, the CDR3 is TGTGCCAGCAGCCATTTACAATCGACCGGGGAGCTGTTTTTT. Amino acid sequence: CASSHLQSTGELFF.

In this sample, this clone turned up a few times. This chain joins TRBV5-6 and TRBJ2-4, with unresolved D. The V end was cut by 4 bases, the J end by 0 bases, with 17 bases between. The CDR3 spans 17 residues. The germline gives CDR1 SGHDT, CDR2 YYEEEE. DNA of the CDR3: TGTGCCAGCAGCGCCCCGGGTCCCCCTCAAGCCAAAAACATTCAGTACTTC. It codes for CASSAPGPPQAKNIQYF.

This clone was seen more than once but under ten times. J is TRBJ2-3 and V is TRBV6-5; 9 nucleotides line up with TRBD2. Germline V gives CDR1 MNHEY, CDR2 SVGAGI. The CDR3 loop spans 14 amino acids. V shed 9 bases and J 8 bases; nucleotides not matched to a gene: 12. The CDR3 is CASLGLAGRGTQYF. In DNA form, the CDR3 reads TGTGCCAGTCTCGGGCTAGCGGGGCGGGGTACGCAGTATTTT.

V usage is TRBV5-6 and J usage is TRBJ1-2, with D perhaps TRBD1 (6 bases). The germline V gene encodes CDR1 SGHDT and CDR2 YYEEEE. V lost 4 bases and J 4 bases, leaving 14 bases between the germline ends. This CDR3 comprises 14 residues. CDR3 coding DNA: TGTGCCAGCAGCCCACCGGACAGAATCTATGGCTACACCTTC. This sequence encodes CASSPPDRIYGYTF.

This sequence joins TRBV18 and TRBJ2-7; possible D gene TRBD2, 6 bases. V lost 3 bases and J 0 bases, leaving 9 bases between the germline ends. There are 14 residues in the CDR3. Germline values: CDR1 KGHSH, CDR2 LQKENI. This CDR3 is CASSPGTYSYEQYF. CDR3 coding DNA: TGTGCCAGCTCACCGGGGACTTACTCCTACGAGCAGTACTTC.

This clone was seen a single time. The rearrangement joins TRBV7-9 to TRBJ1-4; no clear D. The CDR3 contains 13 residues. The germline V gene has CDR1 SEHNR and CDR2 FQNEAQ (reference sequence). The V gene lost 5 bases and the J gene lost 11 bases, with 15 bases spanning the gap. The CDR3 loop reads CASSPDRSGKLFF. CDR3 bases: TGTGCCAGCAGCCCTGACCGGAGTGGGAAACTGTTTTTT.

The rearrangement joins TRBV30 to TRBJ1-1; D possibly corresponds to TRBD1 (5 bases). Trimming cost V 8 bases and J 1 base, with 17 bases left between them. The germline V gene encodes CDR1 GTSNPN and CDR2 SVGIG (reference sequence). The CDR3 sequence is 14 residues long. CDR3 amino acids: CARKVAGPNTEAFF. The DNA for the CDR3 is TGTGCCCGTAAGGTCGCAGGGCCGAACACTGAAGCTTTCTTT.

The chain has TRBV7-9 and TRBJ1-1; D is uncertain. The length of the CDR3 is 12 residues. V lost 5 bases and J lost 0, with 4 bases in between. Per germline, CDR1 SEHNR and CDR2 FQNEAQ (reference sequence). The CDR3 here is CASSIMNTEAFF. The CDR3 region has the DNA TGTGCCAGCAGCATCATGAACACTGAAGCTTTCTTT.

The chain is built from TRBV2 and TRBJ1-1; D gene unclear. V lost 6 bases and J lost 3, with 5 bases in between. From germline, CDR1 is SNHLY and CDR2 FYNNEI. This CDR3 is built from 11 residues. CDR3 loop: CASSVYTEAFF. DNA of the CDR3: TGTGCCAGCAGCGTTTACACTGAAGCTTTCTTT.

This clone came up a few times. This chain uses TRBV27 with TRBJ1-5; D is perhaps TRBD1 (6 bases). Looked up from germline, CDR1 is MNHEY and CDR2 is SMNVEV (reference sequence). Trimming left V 5 bases short and J 6 bases short, with 11 bases between. This CDR3 has 13 residues. DNA of the CDR3: TGTGCCAGCAGTACACAGGGAAGTCAGCCCCAGCATTTT. Its translation: CASSTQGSQPQHF.

The chain couples TRBV29-1 to TRBJ2-7, with D maybe TRBD1 (6 bases). Germline V gives CDR1 SQVTM, CDR2 ANQGSEA. The CDR3 totals 15 residues. V dropped 2 bases and J dropped 0 bases, with 14 bases sitting between them. Written as DNA, the CDR3 is TGCAGCGTTGAACTAGGGCAGGGGTCCTCCTACGAGCAGTACTTC. Translating gives CSVELGQGSSYEQYF.

This clone came up a few times. The rearrangement joins TRBV5-4 to TRBJ2-1; D may be TRBD2 (5 bases). This CDR3 is built from 15 residues. Germline V gene sequence: CDR1 SGHNT, CDR2 YYREEE (reference sequence). V was cut by 2 bases and J by 7 bases, with 16 bases left in between. CDR3 residues: CASSLRPVRENEQFF. Written as DNA, the CDR3 is TGTGCCAGCAGCTTACGCCCTGTGAGGGAGAATGAGCAGTTCTTC.

This clone was observed a few times. The chain carries TRBV30 and TRBJ1-2; D possibly corresponds to TRBD1 (5 bases). CDR3 length equals 13 residues. V lost 4 bases and J 3 bases, leaving 12 bases between the germline ends. Germline V gene lookup returns CDR1 GTSNPN and CDR2 SVGIG (reference sequence). The CDR3 bases are TGTGCCTGGAAGGGGAAACGGGACTATGGCTACACCTTC. Translating gives CAWKGKRDYGYTF.

This clone was found a few times. The chain links TRBV6-6 to TRBJ1-1, with TRBD1 matching over 7 bases. Germline CDR1 reads MNHNY; CDR2 reads SVGAGI (reference sequence). The CDR3 length is 15 residues. The ends lost 7 bases at V and 0 bases at J; junction bases unmatched: 8. CDR3 region: CASTLPGQMNTEAFF. The CDR3 DNA follows: TGTGCCAGCACGCTTCCGGGACAGATGAACACTGAAGCTTTCTTT.

V usage is TRBV19 and J usage is TRBJ1-3; TRBD1 is a possible D gene (6 bases). V was pared by 8 bases and J by 5 bases, with 19 bases between. There are 15 residues in the CDR3. The V gene's germline CDR1 is LNHDA and CDR2 SQIVND (reference sequence). The CDR3 region is CASGGLMRSRNTIYF. The DNA for the CDR3 is TGTGCCAGTGGGGGCCTTATGAGGTCGAGAAACACCATATATTTT.

V gene TRBV5-1 combines with J gene TRBJ1-1, with TRBD1 matching over 9 bases. With 2 bases clipped from V and 5 bases from J, the junction kept 7 bases outside the gene matches. This CDR3 contains 15 residues. Germline values: CDR1 SGHRS, CDR2 YFSETQ. The chain's CDR3 is CASSFTGGRDTEAFF. DNA for the CDR3: TGCGCCAGCAGCTTTACAGGGGGCCGGGATACTGAAGCTTTCTTT.

The J gene is TRBJ2-3, the V gene TRBV5-1, with D possibly matching TRBD1 (5 bases). The V end was cut by 0 bases, the J end by 2 bases, with 10 bases between. This CDR3 contains 15 residues. Germline values: CDR1 SGHRS, CDR2 YFSETQ. The CDR3 here is CASSLDPGITDTQYF. CDR3 sequence (DNA): TGCGCCAGCAGCTTGGATCCAGGGATCACAGATACGCAGTATTTT.

This chain uses TRBV25-1 with TRBJ1-1; 7 nucleotides match TRBD1. The J segment lost 7 bases and the V segment lost 1 base, leaving 9 bases of the junction unmatched. CDR3 length: 15 residues. The V gene's germline CDR1 is MGHDK and CDR2 SYGVNS. CDR3 region: CASSEWRRGRFEAFF. The CDR3 nucleotides read TGTGCCAGCAGTGAATGGAGAAGGGGGCGGTTTGAAGCTTTCTTT.

There are a few counts of this clone. This CDR3 is CASSYSGDTEAFF. The CDR3 DNA sequence: TGTGCCAGCAGTTATTCAGGGGACACTGAAGCTTTCTTT. The rearrangement uses TRBV2 and TRBJ1-1; a possible D gene is TRBD1 (6 bases). Trimming shortened V by 5 bases and J by 3 bases, and 10 bases separated the two germline ends. CDR1 and CDR2 from the germline V gene are SNHLY and FYNNEI. There are 13 residues in the CDR3.

This clone was detected a few times. The rearrangement joins TRBV4-1 to TRBJ2-7, with a weak D call TRBD2 (5 bases). With 6 bases removed from V and 1 base from J, the gap between germline ends came to 13 bases. The CDR3 spans 14 residues. Germline V lookup: CDR1 MGHRA, CDR2 YSYEKL. CDR3 DNA sequence: TGCGCCAGCAGAGCTCCGGGATTGTCCTACGAGCAGTACTTC. It is translated as CASRAPGLSYEQYF.

The chain employs TRBV5-1 and TRBJ2-7; possibly TRBD1 for D (6 bases). The CDR3 is made up of 14 amino acids. Germline CDR1 is SGHRS and CDR2 is YFSETQ. The V and J ends lost 3 bases and 5 bases respectively, with 15 bases between them. CDR3 nucleotide sequence: TGCGCCAGCAGCTCGGGACACGGTGCAAACGAGCAGTACTTC. It translates to CASSSGHGANEQYF.

This clone was seen more than once but under ten times. V is TRBV7-9 and J is TRBJ1-1, with no clear D. The CDR3 sequence is 14 residues long. The V and J ends lost 3 bases and 5 bases respectively, with 13 bases between them. Germline V gene lookup returns CDR1 SEHNR and CDR2 FQNEAQ (reference sequence). DNA for the CDR3: TGTGCCAGCAGCTTCCTACAGAAAAATACTGAAGCTTTCTTT. Amino acid sequence: CASSFLQKNTEAFF.

The chain carries TRBV28 and TRBJ1-1, with D uncertain. Between the trimmed V and J ends, which lost 5 bases and 0 bases, there was a span of 10 bases. The CDR3 loop spans 14 amino acids. The germline CDR1 and CDR2 sequences are MDHEN and SYDVKM. The CDR3 DNA reads as TGTGCCAGCAGTGCCCTGGCATTGAACACTGAAGCTTTCTTT. This codes for CASSALALNTEAFF.